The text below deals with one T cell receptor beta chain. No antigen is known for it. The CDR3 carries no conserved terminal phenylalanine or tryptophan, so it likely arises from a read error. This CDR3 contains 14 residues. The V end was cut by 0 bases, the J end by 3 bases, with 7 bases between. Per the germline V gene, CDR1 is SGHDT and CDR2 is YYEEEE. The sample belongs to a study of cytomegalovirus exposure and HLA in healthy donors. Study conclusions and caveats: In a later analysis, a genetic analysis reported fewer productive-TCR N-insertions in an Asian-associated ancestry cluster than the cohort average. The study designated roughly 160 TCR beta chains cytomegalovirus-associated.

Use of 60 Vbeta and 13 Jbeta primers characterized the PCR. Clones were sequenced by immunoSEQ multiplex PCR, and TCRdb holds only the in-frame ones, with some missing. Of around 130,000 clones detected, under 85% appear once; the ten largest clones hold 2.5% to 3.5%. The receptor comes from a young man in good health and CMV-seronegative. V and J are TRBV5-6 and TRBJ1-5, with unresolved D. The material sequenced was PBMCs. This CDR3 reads CASSLGRNNQPQHV. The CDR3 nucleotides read TGTGCCAGCAGCTTGGGGCGGAACAATCAGCCCCAGCATGTT.